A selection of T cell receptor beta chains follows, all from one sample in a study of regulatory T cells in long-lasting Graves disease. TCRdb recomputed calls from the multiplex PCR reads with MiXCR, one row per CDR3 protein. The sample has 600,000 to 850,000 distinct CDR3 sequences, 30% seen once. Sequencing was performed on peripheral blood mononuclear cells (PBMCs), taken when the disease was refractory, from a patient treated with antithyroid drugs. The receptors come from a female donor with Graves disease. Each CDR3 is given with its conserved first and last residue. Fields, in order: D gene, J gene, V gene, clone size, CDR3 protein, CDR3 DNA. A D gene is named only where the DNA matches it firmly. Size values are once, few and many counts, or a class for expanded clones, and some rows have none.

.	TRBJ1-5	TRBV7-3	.	CASSPTGSGNQPQHF	TGTGCCAGCAGCCCTACAGGGTCCGGCAATCAGCCCCAGCATTTT
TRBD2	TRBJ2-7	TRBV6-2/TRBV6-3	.	CASSYSSGRVKEQYF	TGTGCCAGCAGTTACTCTAGCGGGAGGGTGAAGGAGCAGTACTTC
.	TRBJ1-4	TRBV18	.	CASSAWRGTNEKLFF	TGTGCCAGCTCAGCTTGGCGGGGTACTAATGAAAAACTGTTTTTT
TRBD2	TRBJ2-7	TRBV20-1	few	CSARDRRSAGGTEQYF	TGCAGTGCTAGAGATAGGAGGTCAGCGGGAGGTACCGAGCAGTACTTC
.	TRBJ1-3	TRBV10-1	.	CASSDGGIGNTIYF	TGCGCCAGCAGTGACGGGGGGATTGGAAACACCATATATTTT
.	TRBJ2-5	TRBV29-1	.	CSVEDGGSLTETQYF	TGCAGCGTTGAAGATGGAGGCTCTTTGACAGAGACCCAGTACTTC
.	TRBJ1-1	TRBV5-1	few	CASSLSGGGANTEAFF	TGCGCCAGCAGTTTATCCGGGGGGGGCGCGAACACTGAAGCTTTCTTT
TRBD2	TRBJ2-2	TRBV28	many	CASTKTSRLAENTGELFF	TGTGCCAGCACTAAGACCTCAAGACTAGCGGAGAACACCGGGGAGCTGTTTTTT
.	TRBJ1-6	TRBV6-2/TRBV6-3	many	CASRDPRGYNSPLHF	TGTGCCAGCCGCGATCCCAGGGGCTATAATTCACCCCTCCACTTT
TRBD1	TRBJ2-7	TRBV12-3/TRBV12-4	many	CASSATGDAEQYF	TGTGCCAGCAGTGCTACAGGGGACGCGGAGCAGTACTTC
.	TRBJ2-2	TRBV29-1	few	CSVREGELFF	TGCAGTGTGAGGGAAGGGGAGCTGTTTTTT
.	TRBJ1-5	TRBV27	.	CASTRGYNQPQHF	TGTGCCAGCACTCGTGGATACAATCAGCCCCAGCATTTT
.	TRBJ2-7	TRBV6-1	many	CASPGYEQYF	TGTGCCAGCCCCGGCTACGAGCAGTACTTC
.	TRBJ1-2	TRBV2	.	CASTTSNYGYTF	TGTGCCAGCACGACCTCGAACTATGGCTACACCTTC
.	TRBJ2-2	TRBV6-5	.	CASSYMYGGTGELFF	TGTGCCAGCAGTTACATGTACGGAGGCACCGGGGAGCTGTTTTTT
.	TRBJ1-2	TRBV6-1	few	CASIRTASNYGYTF	TGTGCCAGCATCAGGACAGCGTCTAACTATGGCTACACCTTC
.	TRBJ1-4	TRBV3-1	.	CASSLLDLGKLFF	TGTGCCAGCAGCCTTCTTGACCTGGGAAAACTGTTTTTT
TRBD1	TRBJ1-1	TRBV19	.	CASSIVTGGVGTEAFF	TGTGCCAGTAGTATTGTCACAGGGGGAGTGGGCACTGAAGCTTTCTTT
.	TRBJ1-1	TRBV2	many	CASTLTNQGGTEAFF	TGTGCCAGCACCCTCACGAACCAAGGGGGCACTGAAGCTTTCTTT
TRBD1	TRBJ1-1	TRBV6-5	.	CASSYSPGQANTEAFF	TGTGCCAGCAGTTACTCTCCGGGACAGGCGAACACTGAAGCTTTCTTT
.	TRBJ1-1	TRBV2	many	CASSRDTLAEAFF	TGTGCCAGCAGTCGGGACACCCTGGCTGAAGCTTTCTTT
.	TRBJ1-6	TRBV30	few	CAGASPLHF	TGTGCCGGTGCTTCACCCCTCCACTTT
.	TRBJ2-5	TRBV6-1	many	CASGRVKQETQYF	TGTGCCAGCGGGCGGGTAAAGCAAGAGACCCAGTACTTC
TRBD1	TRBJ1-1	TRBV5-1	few	CASSLNPGTGGARTEAFF	TGCGCCAGCAGCTTGAATCCAGGGACAGGGGGCGCGAGAACTGAAGCTTTCTTT
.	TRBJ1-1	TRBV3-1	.	CASSRSSMDMNTEAFF	TGTGCCAGCAGCCGGTCAAGCATGGATATGAACACTGAAGCTTTCTTT
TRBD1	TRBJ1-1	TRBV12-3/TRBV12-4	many	CASRPGQGGLNTEAFF	TGTGCCAGCAGGCCCGGACAGGGCGGACTGAACACTGAAGCTTTCTTT
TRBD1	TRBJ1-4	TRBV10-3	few	CAISESRGTEGEKLFF	TGTGCCATCAGTGAGTCGAGGGGGACAGAGGGTGAAAAACTGTTTTTT
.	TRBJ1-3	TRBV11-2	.	CAGTLFRDTRNTIYF	TGTGCCGGCACCCTTTTTCGGGACACTCGAAACACCATATATTTT
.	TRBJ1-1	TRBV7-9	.	CASSSPDRTNTEAFF	TGTGCCAGCAGCTCTCCCGACAGAACGAACACTGAAGCTTTCTTT
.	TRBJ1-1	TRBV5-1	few	CASSLVLGGETEAFF	TGCGCCAGCAGCTTGGTATTGGGTGGGGAGACTGAAGCTTTCTTT
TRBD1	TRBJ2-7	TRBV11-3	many	CASSYGQGDEQYF	TGTGCCAGCAGTTACGGACAGGGGGACGAGCAGTACTTC
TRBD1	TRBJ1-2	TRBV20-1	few	CSAREIYYDRGGDGYTF	TGCAGTGCTAGGGAAATTTACTACGACAGGGGGGGGGATGGCTACACCTTC
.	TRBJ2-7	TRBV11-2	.	CASSLGTPYYEQYF	TGTGCCAGCAGCTTAGGGACGCCTTACTACGAGCAGTACTTC
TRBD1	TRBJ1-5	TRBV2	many	CASRAGTGGNQPQHF	TGTGCCAGCAGGGCCGGGACAGGGGGCAATCAGCCCCAGCATTTT
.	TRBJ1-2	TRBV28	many	CASSPPGQYGYTF	TGTGCCAGCAGCCCCCCCGGACAGTATGGCTACACCTTC
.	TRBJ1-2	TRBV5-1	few	CASSPGGGAGVYGYTF	TGCGCCAGCAGCCCCGGAGGAGGAGCCGGGGTCTATGGCTACACCTTC
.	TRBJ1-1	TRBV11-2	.	CASSSMRGQRTEAFF	TGTGCCAGCAGCTCCATGCGGGGGCAAAGAACTGAAGCTTTCTTT
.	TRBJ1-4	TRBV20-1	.	CSAKLMNEEKLFF	TGCAGTGCTAAGCTCATGAACGAGGAAAAACTGTTTTTT
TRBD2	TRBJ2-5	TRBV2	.	CASRRTSGDGETQYF	TGTGCCAGCAGAAGGACTAGCGGGGACGGAGAGACCCAGTACTTC
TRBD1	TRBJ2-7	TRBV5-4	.	CASSWGQDPRQYF	TGTGCCAGCAGCTGGGGACAGGACCCTCGTCAGTACTTC
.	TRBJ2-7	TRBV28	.	CASRTATYEQCF	TGTGCCAGCAGAACTGCTACCTACGAGCAGTGCTTC
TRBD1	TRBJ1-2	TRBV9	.	CASSDYRGRGYTF	TGTGCCAGCAGCGACTACAGGGGTCGTGGCTACACCTTC
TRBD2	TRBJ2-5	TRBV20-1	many	CSAWGLAGGGYQETQYF	TGCAGTGCTTGGGGACTAGCGGGAGGGGGGTACCAAGAGACCCAGTACTTC
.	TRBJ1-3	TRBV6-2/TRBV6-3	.	CASSFRKTRYSGNTIYF	TGTGCCAGCAGTTTTCGGAAGACCCGATACTCTGGAAACACCATATATTTT
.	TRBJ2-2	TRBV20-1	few	CSASRGQNTGELFF	TGCAGTGCTAGTCGCGGGCAGAACACCGGGGAGCTGTTTTTT
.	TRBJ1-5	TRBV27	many	CASSFTGDQPQHF	TGTGCCAGCAGTTTTACCGGGGATCAGCCCCAGCATTTT
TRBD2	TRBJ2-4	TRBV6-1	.	CASRSSGGKWSIQYF	TGTGCCAGCAGATCTAGCGGGGGGAAATGGAGCATTCAGTACTTC
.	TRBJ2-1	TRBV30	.	CAWNWVSSYNEQFF	TGTGCCTGGAATTGGGTAAGCTCCTACAATGAGCAGTTCTTC
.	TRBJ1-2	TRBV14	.	CASSARGTGIMHGYTF	TGTGCCAGCAGCGCCAGGGGTACAGGGATAATGCACGGCTACACCTTC
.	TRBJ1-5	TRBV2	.	CASSLSGGFWGREDQPQHF	TGTGCCAGCAGCCTAAGCGGGGGGTTTTGGGGCAGGGAAGATCAGCCCCAGCATTTT